The sequence of this TCR beta chain was determined in a study of regulatory T cells in long-lasting Graves disease. This CDR3 is 12 amino acids long. Germline CDR1 and CDR2: GTSNPN and SVGIG (reference sequence). Trimming took off 3 bases at V and 6 bases at J, with 9 bases between the two ends. This clonotype showed up many times. Building the TCR beta libraries relied on iRepertoire HTBI primers, and CDR3 regions underwent Arm-PCR. Study processing details: Segment identification across samples yielded around 64 TRBV and fewer than 15 TRBJ segments. One entry per CDR3 protein results from TCRdb running MiXCR on the multiplex PCR reads. For this entry, the V and J calls and clone size follow TCRdb and not the study's own pipeline. The table has 410,000 or so distinct CDR3 sequences, about 16% seen once. Regarding time point: newly diagnosed GD, antithyroid drugs for less than 3 months. The TCR library was prepared using RNA isolated from PBMCs.

The sample also formed part of further work on T cells in Graves' hyperthyroidism and ophthalmopathy. That study reports: Most thyroid-expanded clonotypes above 0.001 were also found in blood.

The material was peripheral blood mononuclear cells (PBMCs), obtained at new diagnosis, from a patient treated with antithyroid drugs. This sequence was found in a woman aged 25 to 39 with Graves disease. The rearrangement links TRBV30 to TRBJ2-1, with D possibly being TRBD2 (6 bases). The CDR3 region is CAWSRDSNEQFF. The CDR3 nucleotides read TGTGCCTGGAGCCGGGACTCCAATGAGCAGTTCTTC.